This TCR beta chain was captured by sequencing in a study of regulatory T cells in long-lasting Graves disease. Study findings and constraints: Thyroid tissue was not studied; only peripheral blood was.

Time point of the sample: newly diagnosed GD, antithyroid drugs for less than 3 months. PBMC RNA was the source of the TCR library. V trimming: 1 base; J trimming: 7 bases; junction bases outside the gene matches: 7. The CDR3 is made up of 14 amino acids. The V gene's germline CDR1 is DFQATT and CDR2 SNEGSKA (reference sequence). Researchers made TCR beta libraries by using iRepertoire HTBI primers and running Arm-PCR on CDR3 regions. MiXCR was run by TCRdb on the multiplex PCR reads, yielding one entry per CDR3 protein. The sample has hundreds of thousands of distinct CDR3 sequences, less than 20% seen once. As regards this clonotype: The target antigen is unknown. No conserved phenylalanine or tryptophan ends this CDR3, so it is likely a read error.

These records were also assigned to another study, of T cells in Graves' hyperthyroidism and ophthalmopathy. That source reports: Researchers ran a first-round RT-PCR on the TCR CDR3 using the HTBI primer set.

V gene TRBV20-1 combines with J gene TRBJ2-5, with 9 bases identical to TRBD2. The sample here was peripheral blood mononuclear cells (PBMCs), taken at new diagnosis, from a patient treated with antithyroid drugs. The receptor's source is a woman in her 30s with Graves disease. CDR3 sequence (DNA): TGCAGTGCTAGAGCTAGCGGGGCAGGGGGGACCCAGTACTCC. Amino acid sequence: CSARASGAGGTQYS.